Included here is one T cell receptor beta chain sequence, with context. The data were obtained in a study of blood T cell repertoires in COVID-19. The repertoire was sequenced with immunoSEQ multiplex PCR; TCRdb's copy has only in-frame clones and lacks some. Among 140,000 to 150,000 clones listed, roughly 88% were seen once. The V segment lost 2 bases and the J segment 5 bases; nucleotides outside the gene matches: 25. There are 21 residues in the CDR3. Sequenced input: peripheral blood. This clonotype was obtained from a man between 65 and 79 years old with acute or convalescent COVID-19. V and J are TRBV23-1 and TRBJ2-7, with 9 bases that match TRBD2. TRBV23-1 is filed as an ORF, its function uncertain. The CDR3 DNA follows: TGCGCCAGCAGTCAACGCTTACGCCAGGACAGCCATAGCGGGAGACGTGACGAGCAGTACTTC. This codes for CASSQRLRQDSHSGRRDEQYF.